Listed here are 22 T cell receptor beta chains from one sample, sequenced in a study of blood T cells in healthy people across ages. Primers used in a second PCR of roughly 6 to 12 cycles were a sample-barcoded 5' primer and a J-beta primer mix. Each CDR3 protein gets one entry after TCRdb re-called the 5' RACE reads with MiXCR. The sample holds a few hundred thousand distinct CDR3 sequences, roughly half seen once. Sequencing input: blood. The source is a man aged 60 to 69 in good health.

This clonotype occurred a few times. The V call is TRBV12-3 or TRBV12-4, the J call TRBJ2-7; a possible D gene is TRBD2 (7 bases). This CDR3 is 15 amino acids long. Between the trimmed V and J ends, which lost 5 bases and 0 bases, there was a span of 14 bases. CDR3 DNA sequence: TGTGCCAGCAGTCCTTCGGGGGGCCTCTCCTACGAGCAGTACTTC. It codes for CASSPSGGLSYEQYF.

The chain employs TRBV6-1 and TRBJ2-5; 9 nucleotides line up with TRBD2. This CDR3 has 16 amino acids. The germline gives CDR1 MNHNS, CDR2 SASEGT. V lost 6 bases and J lost 0; bases outside the gene matches: 8. CDR3 residues: CASRDSGRGYQETQYF. As DNA, the CDR3 is TGTGCCAGCAGAGATAGCGGGAGAGGGTACCAAGAGACCCAGTACTTC.

This clonotype was seen ten or more times. V gene TRBV6-1 combines with J gene TRBJ2-7, with 11 nucleotides matching TRBD2. This CDR3 region has 18 residues. CDR1 and CDR2 from the germline V gene are MNHNS and SASEGT. With 6 bases clipped from V and 0 bases from J, the junction kept 13 bases outside the gene matches. The CDR3, as DNA: TGTGCCAGCAGACTAAGGACTAGCGGGTACCCGAGCTCCTACGAGCAGTACTTC. This encodes CASRLRTSGYPSSYEQYF.

With regard to this clonotype: This may come from a read error, since a much larger clone is one base off. The chain uses TRBV7-9 and TRBJ2-1; D is uncertain. Germline CDR1 and CDR2: SEHNR and FQNEAQ (reference sequence). The CDR3 loop spans 12 amino acids. CDR3 in amino acids: CSSSFRSDEQFF. DNA for the CDR3: TGTTCCAGCAGCTTCCGATCTGACGAGCAGTTCTTC.

The rearrangement joins TRBV15 to TRBJ2-1, with D possibly TRBD2 on 5 matching bases. The germline gives CDR1 LNHNV, CDR2 YYDKDF (reference sequence). V was trimmed by 5 bases and J by 10 bases, leaving 12 bases between them. The CDR3 is 12 residues long. The CDR3 loop is CATSGSGWEQFF. The CDR3 nucleotides read TGTGCCACCAGCGGATCGGGGTGGGAGCAGTTCTTC. The variable domain in full, completed from reference TRBV15 and TRBJ2-1, reads DAMVIQNPRYQVTQFGKPVTLSCSQTLNHNVMYWYQQKSSQAPKLLFHYYDKDFNNEADTPDNFQSRRPNTSFCFLDIRSPGLGDTAMYLCATSGSGWEQFFGPGTRLTVL.

The rearrangement joins TRBV7-2 to TRBJ2-5, with D possibly being TRBD2 (6 bases). Trimming pared 4 bases from V and 5 bases from J, leaving 17 bases between. CDR3 size: 15 residues. The germline V gene has CDR1 SGHTA and CDR2 FQGNSA. The CDR3 DNA reads TGTGCCAGCAGCTCTTTTGGGGGGAATTTGGAGACCCAGTACTTC. This encodes CASSSFGGNLETQYF.

This clonotype has more than one count but fewer than ten. As DNA, the CDR3 is TGTGCCAGCAGTTACCCCAGGGTGGGAGATACGCAGTATTTT. This encodes CASSYPRVGDTQYF. The chain joins TRBV6-2 or TRBV6-3 to TRBJ2-3; a possible D gene is TRBD1 (5 bases). The CDR3 is 14 amino acids. The germline V and J ends were trimmed by 2 bases and 5 bases, with 11 bases remaining between them. Germline CDR1 MNHEY, CDR2 SVGEGT.

The chain employs TRBV20-1 and TRBJ2-7; 12 positions agree with TRBD2. V lost 6 bases to trimming and J lost 6 bases; unmatched junction nucleotides: 9. The CDR3 totals 14 residues. Germline V gives CDR1 DFQATT, CDR2 SNEGSKA (reference sequence). CDR3 coding DNA: TGCAGTGCCCGACGGACTAGCGGGACCCCCGAGCAGTACTTC. Encoded protein: CSARRTSGTPEQYF.

This sequence joins TRBV12-3 or TRBV12-4 and TRBJ2-7; 7 positions agree with TRBD2. V was clipped by 5 bases and J by 7 bases; unmatched bases: 11. This CDR3 spans 14 amino acids. The DNA of the CDR3 is TGTGCCAGCAGTCACCGGGACTATGAAAATGAGCAGTACTTC. Translated: CASSHRDYENEQYF.

This clonotype has a handful of counts. V usage is TRBV19 and J usage is TRBJ2-1, with no clear D. Germline V gives CDR1 LNHDA, CDR2 SQIVND (reference sequence). The CDR3 runs to 14 residues. Trimming pared 4 bases from V and 0 bases from J, leaving 7 bases between. DNA for the CDR3: TGTGCCAGTAGTACGACACTCTCCTACAATGAGCAGTTCTTC. Residues: CASSTTLSYNEQFF.

The chain joins TRBV29-1 to TRBJ2-1; D uncertain. Between the trimmed V and J ends, which lost 5 bases and 0 bases, there was a span of 14 bases. Germline V gene lookup returns CDR1 SQVTM and CDR2 ANQGSEA. This CDR3 comprises 15 residues. The CDR3: CSVQGWTASYNEQFF. CDR3 bases: TGCAGCGTTCAAGGTTGGACGGCCTCCTACAATGAGCAGTTCTTC.

The CDR3 nucleotides read TGTGCCAGCAGCCCAAGGCCTAGCGGCTACAATGAGCAGTTCTTC. Translated, it gives CASSPRPSGYNEQFF. The chain joins TRBV12-3 or TRBV12-4 to TRBJ2-1; TRBD2 matches 7 bases. The CDR3 sequence is 15 residues long. The ends lost 6 bases at V and 3 bases at J; junction bases unmatched: 8.

Points on this clonotype: Since the CDR3 does not end with the conserved phenylalanine or tryptophan, this likely comes from a read error. This chain links TRBV4-2 with TRBJ2-2, with 8 bases fitting TRBD1. This CDR3 spans 14 amino acids. V shed 7 bases and J 4 bases; nucleotides not matched to a gene: 5. From germline, CDR1 is LGHNA and CDR2 YNFKEQ. CDR3 DNA sequence: TGTGCCAGCACCCCGACAGGGGTCACCGGGGAGCTGTTTTTA. Residues: CASTPTGVTGELFL.

This chain connects TRBV12-3 or TRBV12-4 to TRBJ1-1; D is unclear. The length of the CDR3 is 14 residues. The V gene lost 4 bases and the J gene lost 4 bases, with 13 bases spanning the gap. CDR3 nucleotides: TGTGCCAGCAGTTCAGCTGCTTCGGGCACTGAAGCTTTCTTT. Its protein is CASSSAASGTEAFF.

Details on this clonotype: One junction end does not reproduce the germline sequence, and a read error may be involved. V and J are TRBV11-1 and TRBJ1-2; D remains unclear. CDR3 length: 14 residues. CDR1 and CDR2 (germline): SGHAT, FQDESV (reference sequence). CDR3 residues: CASSLALSGDGCTF. For the CDR3, the DNA is TGCGCCAGCAGCTTAGCGCTGAGCGGGGATGGCTGCACCTTC. Combining the CDR3 with reference TRBV11-1 and TRBJ1-2 gives the whole variable domain EAEVAQSPRYKITEKSQAVAFWCDPISGHATLYWYRQILGQGPELLVQFQDESVVDDSQLPKDRFSAERLKGVDSTLKIQPAELGDSAMYLCASSLALSGDGCTFGSGTRLTVV.

Ten or more counts support this clonotype. This chain links TRBV20-1 with TRBJ2-3, with TRBD2 as a possible D gene (5 bases). With 0 bases removed from V and 3 bases from J, the gap between germline ends came to 13 bases. This CDR3 has 15 residues. Germline lookup yields CDR1 DFQATT and CDR2 SNEGSKA (reference sequence). The CDR3, as DNA: TGCAGTGCTAGAGATACAGCGGTACGGACAGATACGCAGTATTTT. It yields the protein CSARDTAVRTDTQYF.

This clonotype appeared a few times. This CDR3 is CASRARGGSSSYEQYF. CDR3 nucleotides: TGTGCCAGCAGAGCCCGGGGAGGATCAAGCTCCTACGAGCAGTACTTC. The genes are TRBV6-5 and TRBJ2-7; D is possibly TRBD2 (6 bases). Germline V gene lookup returns CDR1 MNHEY and CDR2 SVGAGI. The CDR3 sequence is 16 residues long. V lost 6 bases and J 0 bases, leaving 18 bases between the germline ends.

V usage is TRBV7-2 and J usage is TRBJ2-7; 8 nucleotides align to TRBD2. The trim removed 4 bases at V and 0 bases at J, leaving 8 bases unmatched. The CDR3 consists of 16 residues. The germline CDR1 and CDR2 sequences are SGHTA and FQGNSA. In DNA, the CDR3 is TGTGCCAGCAGCTCGCGGGCGGGAGGAAGCTCCTACGAGCAGTACTTC. This gives the protein CASSSRAGGSSYEQYF.

This clonotype was observed a handful of times. V usage is TRBV7-9 and J usage is TRBJ1-2; D not certain. CDR1 is SEHNR and CDR2 is FQNEAQ in the germline V gene (reference sequence). CDR3 length: 16 amino acids. Trimming removed 5 bases at V and 4 bases at J, with 20 bases between. CDR3 residues: CASSASTLRIGYGYTF. The DNA for the CDR3 is TGTGCCAGCAGCGCTAGTACCTTGAGGATCGGCTATGGCTACACCTTC.

The chain has TRBV3-1 and TRBJ2-4; 8 bases are a match to TRBD1. Germline V gene sequence: CDR1 LGHDT, CDR2 YNNKEL (reference sequence). Unmatched junction bases numbered 16, after V lost 3 bases and J lost 3 bases. This CDR3 has 19 amino acids. CDR3 bases: TGTGCCAGCAGCCAGCGGACAGGGTCCGGTTTCGGGGTCAAAAACATTCAGTACTTC. It codes for CASSQRTGSGFGVKNIQYF.

This clonotype was found a few times. The CDR3: CASSAVQETQYF. The CDR3 DNA follows: TGCGCCAGCAGCGCCGTACAAGAGACCCAGTACTTC. V is TRBV10-2 and J is TRBJ2-5, with D hard to call. Trimming removed 6 bases at V and 2 bases at J, with 7 bases between. Germline V lookup: CDR1 WSHSY, CDR2 SAAADI. This CDR3 region has 12 residues.

J is TRBJ2-7 and V is TRBV12-5; 8 nucleotides match TRBD2. This CDR3 has 15 amino acids. The ends lost 5 bases at V and 3 bases at J; junction bases unmatched: 9. Germline CDR1 is LGHNT and CDR2 is FRNRAP. As DNA, the CDR3 is TGTGCTAGTGGTCCAGGGAGCGGGAGTCTCTACGAGCAGTACTTC. Translating it yields CASGPGSGSLYEQYF.